The clone carrying this T cell receptor (beta chain) was counted many times. The antigen remains undetermined. Uncontrolled infection, other autoimmune disease, pregnancy or lactation barred patients from enrollment. Based on clinical symptoms, serum thyroxine and TRAb, thyroid ultrasound and orbital computed tomography, diagnoses were reached. The sample belongs to a study of T cells in Graves' hyperthyroidism and ophthalmopathy. Study information: Specimen type is peripheral blood, collected at initial diagnosis prior to any treatment.

Germline values: CDR1 DFQATT, CDR2 SNEGSKA (reference sequence). The CDR3 covers 14 residues. The ends lost 3 bases at V and 2 bases at J; junction bases unmatched: 3. Findings of the study overall: The blood repertoire included most of the expanded thyroid clonotypes above 0.001.

Amplification of TCR beta CDR3 regions used RNA as the template. The primer set for the first-round RT-PCR of the TCR CDR3 was HTBI. TCRdb re-called the multiplex PCR reads with MiXCR, one entry per CDR3 protein. The table records about half a million distinct CDR3 sequences, approximately 20% of them present only once. The chain is built from TRBV20-1 and TRBJ1-2; 10 nucleotides match TRBD1. The source is a man in his forties or fifties with Graves' ophthalmopathy. Specimen: blood. DNA for the CDR3: TGCAGTGCTAGCCGACAGGGGGCGAACTATGGCTACACCTTC. It specifies CSASRQGANYGYTF.